Below are 6 T cell receptor beta chains sequenced from a single sample in a study of cytomegalovirus exposure and HLA in healthy donors. PCR involved 60 Vbeta and 13 Jbeta primers. The assay was immunoSEQ multiplex PCR, and TCRdb's table has in-frame clones only and misses some. The sample consists of about 110,000 clones, over 75% of them appearing once. The sample taken for sequencing was PBMCs. Receptors were obtained from a man aged 60-69 years in good health and CMV-seronegative.

The V call is TRBV7-8, the J call TRBJ2-7; D gene unclear. The V and J ends lost 0 bases and 1 base respectively, with 4 bases between them. Looked up from germline, CDR1 is SGHVS and CDR2 is FQNEAQ. The CDR3 covers 13 residues. The CDR3 loop is CASSLARSYEQYF. The CDR3 nucleotides read TGTGCCAGCAGCTTAGCGAGATCCTACGAGCAGTACTTC. The full variable domain, completed using reference TRBV7-8 and TRBJ2-7, is GAGVSQSPRYKVAKRGQDVALRCDPISGHVSLFWYQQALGQGPEFLTYFQNEAQLDKSGLPSDRFFAERPEGSVSTLKIQRTQQEDSAVYLCASSLARSYEQYFGPGTRLTVT.

CDR3 sequence: CASSSLAGGPGETQYF. The CDR3 nucleotides read TGTGCCAGCAGCTCCTTAGCGGGGGGGCCTGGAGAGACCCAGTACTTC. The rearrangement links TRBV7-2 to TRBJ2-5; 11 nucleotides match TRBD2. Per the germline V gene, CDR1 is SGHTA and CDR2 is FQGNSA. V dropped 4 bases and J dropped 4; count of bases not matched to a gene: 8. The CDR3 runs to 16 residues.

V is TRBV6-4 and J is TRBJ2-3, with TRBD1 matching 7 bases. Germline CDR1 MRHNA, CDR2 SNTAGT. This CDR3 contains 15 residues. V shed 2 bases and J 1 base; nucleotides not matched to a gene: 3. The CDR3 sequence is CASSDRQGGTDTQYF. CDR3 coding DNA: TGTGCCAGCAGTGACAGGCAGGGGGGCACAGATACGCAGTATTTT.

The sample holds one count of this clone. The rearrangement links TRBV6-5 to TRBJ1-2, with a weak D call TRBD1 (6 bases). V lost 10 bases and J 0 bases, leaving 15 bases between the germline ends. CDR3 length: 14 amino acids. CDR1 MNHEY and CDR2 SVGAGI come from the germline V gene. CDR3 nucleotides: TGTGCCACCCTCCGGACAGTCGCTAACTATGGCTACACCTTC. Its protein is CATLRTVANYGYTF.

V gene TRBV7-3 combines with J gene TRBJ1-1; D perhaps matches TRBD1 (6 bases). The CDR3 runs to 17 residues. Deletions cut 0 bases from V and 0 bases from J, with 14 bases between. Germline loops: CDR1 SGHTA, CDR2 FQGTGA. CDR3 DNA sequence: TGTGCCAGCAGCTTAACTCCGAGGGGGTTGGTGAACACTGAAGCTTTCTTT. It specifies CASSLTPRGLVNTEAFF.

V and J are TRBV5-6 and TRBJ2-1; perhaps TRBD2 as D (6 bases). CDR1 and CDR2 from the germline V gene are SGHDT and YYEEEE. The CDR3 runs to 16 residues. Trimming stripped 6 bases from V and 6 bases from J, with 22 bases between. In nucleotides, the CDR3 is TGTGCCAGCAAGCCTTTAGGGGACTTAGGTGGCAATGAGCAGTTCTTC. Its translation: CASKPLGDLGGNEQFF. The variable domain in full, with the rest retrieved from reference TRBV5-6 and TRBJ2-1, is DAGVTQSPTHLIKTRGQQVTLRCSPKSGHDTVSWYQQALGQGPQFIFQYYEEEERQRGNFPDRFSGHQFPNYSSELNVNALLLGDSALYLCASKPLGDLGGNEQFFGPGTRLTVL.